One sample yielded the 25 T cell receptor beta chains listed below, sequenced in a study of high-grade serous ovarian cancer treatment subgroups. TCRdb keeps only in-frame clones here, not all; method: immunoSEQ multiplex PCR. The sample has thousands of clones; 75% to 80% are singletons. Tumor samples were taken before definitive surgery or chemotherapy. Sequenced sample: tumor tissue. The receptors stem from a human donor with high-grade serous ovarian cancer.

This sequence joins TRBV7-6 and TRBJ2-5; 10 bases map to TRBD2. CDR1 is SGHVS and CDR2 is FNYEAQ in the germline V gene. Losses at the gene ends were 5 bases for V and 4 bases for J; bases not matched to a gene: 10. This CDR3 comprises 16 residues. The CDR3 sequence is CASSRWSGGARETQYF. CDR3 DNA: TGTGCCAGCAGCAGGTGGAGCGGGGGGGCACGAGAGACCCAGTACTTC.

In its sample, this clone was seen a few times. The chain employs TRBV29-1 and TRBJ2-7; TRBD2 is a possible D gene (6 bases). CDR1 and CDR2 (germline): SQVTM, ANQGSEA. The CDR3 sequence is 15 residues long. V dropped 6 bases and J dropped 0 bases, with 18 bases sitting between them. The CDR3 sequence is CSVAVNAGSSYEQYF. CDR3 nucleotide sequence: TGCAGCGTGGCCGTTAATGCGGGATCCTCCTACGAGCAGTACTTC.

This chain links TRBV25-1 with TRBJ1-1, with D uncertain. This CDR3 has 14 residues. From germline, CDR1 is MGHDK and CDR2 SYGVNS. V was cut by 1 base and J by 4 bases, with 10 bases left in between. CDR3 sequence (DNA): TGTGCCAGCAGTGAATTCTCGGCGGGCACTGAAGCTTTCTTT. Translated: CASSEFSAGTEAFF.

The chain links TRBV10-3 to TRBJ1-2; no firm D call. CDR3 length: 13 residues. Trimming pared 6 bases from V and 4 bases from J, leaving 12 bases between. CDR1 and CDR2 from the germline V gene are ENHRY and SYGVKD. The CDR3 coding sequence is TGTGCCATCAGGGCAACGGGATTCTATGGCTACACCTTC. Translation: CAIRATGFYGYTF.

The chain employs TRBV7-7 and TRBJ2-5; 10 bases fit TRBD2. The length of the CDR3 is 18 residues. V shed 1 base, J shed 1 base, and the junction held 9 bases outside the gene matches. Germline loops: CDR1 SSHAT, CDR2 FNYEAQ (reference sequence). Here the CDR3 DNA reads TGTGCCAGCAGCTTAGGGGGATTTAGCGGGGGGACCCAAGAGACCCAGTACTTC. It is translated as CASSLGGFSGGTQETQYF.

The J gene is TRBJ2-5, the V gene TRBV30; D possibly corresponds to TRBD1 (5 bases). The germline V and J ends were trimmed by 4 bases and 2 bases, with 14 bases remaining between them. The germline V gene has CDR1 GTSNPN and CDR2 SVGIG (reference sequence). This CDR3 contains 14 residues. This CDR3 reads CAWKSGFGQETQYF. CDR3 nucleotide sequence: TGTGCCTGGAAATCAGGGTTCGGGCAAGAGACCCAGTACTTC.

This chain links TRBV11-3 with TRBJ2-1; no clear D. The ends were cut back, 5 bases at V and 10 bases at J, with 15 bases in the middle. The CDR3 has 13 residues. Germline CDR1 is SGHNT and CDR2 is YENEEA. CDR3 residues: CASSLLPPEEQFF. In DNA, the CDR3 is TGTGCCAGCAGCCTGTTACCCCCAGAGGAGCAGTTCTTC.

The rearrangement uses TRBV1 and TRBJ2-7; the D call of TRBD1 is as the table states it, not checked on the DNA. TRBV1 is deemed a pseudogene. CDR3 length: 16 residues. In nucleotides, the CDR3 is TGCACCAGCAGCTGGCTGGGACAGGAGCTTTCCTACGAGCAGTACTTC. Its translation: CTSSWLGQELSYEQYF.

The chain links TRBV19 to TRBJ1-2; D remains unclear. Germline V gene data show CDR1 as LNHDA and CDR2 as SQIVND (reference sequence). The CDR3 runs to 15 residues. Trimming took off 5 bases at V and 8 bases at J, with 21 bases between the two ends. In nucleotides, the CDR3 is TGTGCCAGTAGTCCCGGATGGGGAGCTCGTAGCGGCTACACCTTC. It is translated as CASSPGWGARSGYTF.

The chain recombines TRBV7-9 with TRBJ1-6, with D unresolved. Trimming left V 11 bases short and J 4 bases short, with 9 bases between. The V gene's germline CDR1 is SEHNR and CDR2 FQNEAQ (reference sequence). This CDR3 is built from 12 residues. In DNA form, the CDR3 reads TGTGCCGGGAGTTTTTATAATTCACCCCTCCACTTT. Its translation: CAGSFYNSPLHF.

The genes are TRBV23-1 and TRBJ2-5; a weak D match, TRBD2 (5 bases). TRBV23-1 is placed among ORFs of uncertain function. Trimming pared 6 bases from V and 6 bases from J, leaving 17 bases between. The CDR3 sequence is 14 residues long. Written as DNA, the CDR3 is TGCGCCAGCAGCCCCGTGAGGGTTCGCAAGACCCAGTACTTC. This encodes CASSPVRVRKTQYF.

The chain recombines TRBV10-3 with TRBJ1-4; the D gene is possibly TRBD1 (5 bases). Between the trimmed V and J ends, which lost 11 bases and 0 bases, there was a span of 16 bases. The CDR3 runs 15 residues. Germline lookup yields CDR1 ENHRY and CDR2 SYGVKD. The CDR3 region has the DNA TGTGCCGCAAGGGGAGGAACTGCAACTAATGAAAAACTGTTTTTT. Translating gives CAARGGTATNEKLFF.

The V call is TRBV5-4, the J call TRBJ1-2; D not resolved. V was cut by 4 bases and J by 6 bases, with 10 bases left in between. Germline V gives CDR1 SGHNT, CDR2 YYREEE (reference sequence). The CDR3 consists of 12 residues. Here the CDR3 reads CASSQGGNGYTF. CDR3 nucleotides: TGTGCCAGCAGCCAAGGTGGGAATGGCTACACCTTC.

The V and J genes are TRBV5-1 and TRBJ2-1; D gene ambiguous. Germline V gene lookup returns CDR1 SGHRS and CDR2 YFSETQ. The V and J ends lost 2 bases and 7 bases respectively, with 7 bases between them. The CDR3 loop spans 12 amino acids. As DNA, the CDR3 is TGCGCCAGCAGCTTCACAGAGAATGAGCAGTTCTTC. This gives the protein CASSFTENEQFF.

V usage is TRBV6-5 and J usage is TRBJ2-4, with D perhaps matching TRBD1 (5 bases). Trimming stripped 6 bases from V and 2 bases from J, with 8 bases between. Germline CDR1 and CDR2: MNHEY and SVGAGI. The CDR3 covers 13 residues. The CDR3 is CASSWGSKNIQYF. The CDR3 bases are TGTGCCAGCAGCTGGGGCTCCAAAAACATTCAGTACTTC.

The chain combines TRBV6-1 with TRBJ2-5, with D unresolved. Deletions cut 2 bases from V and 7 bases from J, with 5 bases between. Germline assignment: CDR1 MNHNS and CDR2 SASEGT. The CDR3 covers 11 residues. CDR3 protein: CASSEYMTQYF. The CDR3 nucleotides are TGTGCCAGCAGTGAATACATGACCCAGTACTTC.

This sequence joins TRBV4-1 and TRBJ2-5, with 11 positions matching TRBD2. The germline V gene encodes CDR1 MGHRA and CDR2 YSYEKL. This CDR3 contains 16 residues. Trimming took 2 bases from V and 7 from J; bases not matched to a gene: 9. DNA of the CDR3: TGCGCCAGCAGCCAAATAGGACTAGCGGGCTGGGGGACCCAGTACTTC. Translation gives CASSQIGLAGWGTQYF.

The chain couples TRBV7-3 to TRBJ2-3; D not certain. Germline CDR1 and CDR2: SGHTA and FQGTGA. V was pared by 5 bases and J by 0 bases, with 6 bases between. The CDR3 has 13 amino acids. Here the CDR3 DNA reads TGTGCCAGCAGCGAGTCTAGCACAGATACGCAGTATTTT. This gives the protein CASSESSTDTQYF.

The V gene is TRBV6-1, the J gene TRBJ1-3; D unresolved. V dropped 1 base and J dropped 4 bases, with 14 bases sitting between them. The CDR3 has 16 residues. The germline gives CDR1 MNHNS, CDR2 SASEGT. The CDR3 is CASSEDLAEGGNTIYF. DNA of the CDR3: TGTGCCAGCAGTGAAGATCTGGCAGAAGGGGGAAACACCATATATTTT.

The chain recombines TRBV15 with TRBJ2-4; 11 nucleotides align to TRBD1. The junction had 8 bases not matched to a gene; V was cut back by 3 bases and J by 1 base. The germline gives CDR1 LNHNV, CDR2 YYDKDF (reference sequence). The CDR3 sequence is 18 residues long. The CDR3 nucleotides read TGTGCCACCAGCAGCATGGACAGGGGGCTTGTGGCCAAAAACATTCAGTACTTC. This translates into CATSSMDRGLVAKNIQYF.

This clone was seen only a few times. CDR3 amino acids: CASSPPRGGPYNEQFF. Here the CDR3 DNA reads TGCGCCAGCAGCCCTCCACGGGGGGGACCCTACAATGAGCAGTTCTTC. The chain is built from TRBV5-1 and TRBJ2-1; 8 bases map to TRBD2. Germline values: CDR1 SGHRS, CDR2 YFSETQ. The CDR3 has 16 amino acids. The junction had 8 bases not matched to a gene; V was cut back by 4 bases and J by 2 bases.

The rearrangement links TRBV7-9 to TRBJ2-3; perhaps TRBD1 as D (6 bases). The V end was cut by 1 base, the J end by 1 base, with 9 bases between. The CDR3 totals 15 residues. The V gene's germline CDR1 is SEHNR and CDR2 FQNEAQ (reference sequence). The CDR3 region is CASSLGAGGTDTQYF. CDR3 DNA: TGTGCCAGCAGCTTAGGGGCAGGGGGCACAGATACGCAGTATTTT.

This clone was detected once. The chain joins TRBV19 to TRBJ2-3, with D perhaps TRBD1 (6 bases). The CDR3 totals 16 residues. CDR1 LNHDA and CDR2 SQIVND come from the germline V gene (reference sequence). The V end was cut by 5 bases, the J end by 4 bases, with 19 bases between. The CDR3 DNA is TGTGCCAGTAGTCGAACACAGGGTCTGGGAGCAGATACGCAGTATTTT. It translates to CASSRTQGLGADTQYF.

This chain uses TRBV4-3 with TRBJ1-2, with D possibly being TRBD1 (6 bases). Germline V gene lookup returns CDR1 LGHNA and CDR2 YSLEER. This CDR3 contains 14 residues. V lost 0 bases and J 8 bases, leaving 13 bases between the germline ends. The CDR3 loop is CASSQDHRARGYTF. The CDR3 DNA sequence: TGCGCCAGCAGCCAAGATCACAGGGCCCGGGGCTACACCTTC.

The rearrangement joins TRBV9 to TRBJ2-1; 7 bases are a match to TRBD2. Losses at the gene ends were 0 bases for V and 4 bases for J; bases not matched to a gene: 4. The germline V gene has CDR1 SGDLS and CDR2 YYNGEE. This CDR3 spans 15 amino acids. CDR3 in amino acids: CASSVAGGEYNEQFF. The CDR3 DNA is TGTGCCAGCAGCGTAGCGGGGGGAGAATACAATGAGCAGTTCTTC.